This T cell receptor (beta chain) was recorded in a study of blood T cell repertoires in COVID-19. At the level of the study: Sources were T cells, B-cell-depleted T cells, or PBMCs; the material itself was cDNA or gDNA.

Assay used: immunoSEQ multiplex PCR; TCRdb lists only in-frame clones, some missing. The sample records 150,000 to 200,000 clones, around three quarters being singletons. There are a few counts of this clone. V shed 4 bases and J shed 4 bases, with 15 bases lying between them. This CDR3 has 15 amino acids. Germline V CDR1 and CDR2: SGHNT, YENEEA. The sequence was obtained from a man in his sixties with active or convalescent COVID-19. The sample comprised peripheral blood. The chain has TRBV11-3 and TRBJ2-3; tentatively, D is TRBD2 (5 bases). CDR3 nucleotides: TGTGCCAGCAGCTCGAGAGGGAGTAGGTCAGATACGCAGTATTTT. Translation gives CASSSRGSRSDTQYF.